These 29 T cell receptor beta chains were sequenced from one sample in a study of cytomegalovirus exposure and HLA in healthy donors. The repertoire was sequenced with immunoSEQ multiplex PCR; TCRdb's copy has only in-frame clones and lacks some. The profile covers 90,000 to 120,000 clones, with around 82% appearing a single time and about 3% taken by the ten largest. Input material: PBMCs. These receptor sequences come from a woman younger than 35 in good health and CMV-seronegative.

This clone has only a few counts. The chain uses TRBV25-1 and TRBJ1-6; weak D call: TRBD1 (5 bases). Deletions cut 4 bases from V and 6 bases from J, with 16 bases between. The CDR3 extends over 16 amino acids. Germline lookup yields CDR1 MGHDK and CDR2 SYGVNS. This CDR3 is CASSGGLFGGNSPLHF. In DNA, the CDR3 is TGTGCCAGCAGTGGGGGACTTTTTGGCGGTAATTCACCCCTCCACTTT.

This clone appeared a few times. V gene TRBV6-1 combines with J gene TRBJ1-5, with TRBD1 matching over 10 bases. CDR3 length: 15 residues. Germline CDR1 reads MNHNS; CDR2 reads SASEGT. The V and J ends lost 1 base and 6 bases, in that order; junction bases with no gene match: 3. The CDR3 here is CASSEVGQGFQPQHF. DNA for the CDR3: TGTGCCAGCAGTGAAGTGGGACAGGGGTTTCAGCCCCAGCATTTT.

The CDR3 coding sequence is TGCGCCAGCAGCCGCGTTGGGGGGGCGGTCTATAATTCACCCCTCCACTTT. It is translated as CASSRVGGAVYNSPLHF. This sequence joins TRBV5-1 and TRBJ1-6; D may be TRBD1 (6 bases). The germline gives CDR1 SGHRS, CDR2 YFSETQ. The CDR3 runs to 17 residues. The V end was cut by 4 bases, the J end by 3 bases, with 17 bases between.

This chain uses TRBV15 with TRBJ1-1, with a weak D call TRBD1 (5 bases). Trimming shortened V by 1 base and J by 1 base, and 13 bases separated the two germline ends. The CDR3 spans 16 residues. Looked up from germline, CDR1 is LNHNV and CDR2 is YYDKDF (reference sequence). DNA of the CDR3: TGTGCCACCAGCAGAGGAGGCGGCAGGGCGAACACTGAAGCTTTCTTT. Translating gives CATSRGGGRANTEAFF.

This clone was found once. This chain's CDR3 is CASSHPSGTSDYTDTQYF. CDR3 nucleotides: TGTGCCAGCAGCCACCCCTCCGGGACTAGCGATTACACAGATACGCAGTATTTT. J is TRBJ2-3 and V is TRBV7-3; 10 positions agree with TRBD2. Germline CDR1 and CDR2: SGHTA and FQGTGA. With V trimmed by 5 bases and J by 2 bases, 13 bases remained unmatched. The CDR3 covers 18 residues.

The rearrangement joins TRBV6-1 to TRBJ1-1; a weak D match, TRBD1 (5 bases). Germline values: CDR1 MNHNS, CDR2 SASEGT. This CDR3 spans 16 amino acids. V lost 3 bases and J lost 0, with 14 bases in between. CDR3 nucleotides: TGTGCCAGCAGTGAGGCTCCTGCGGGGGTGAACACTGAAGCTTTCTTT. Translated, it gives CASSEAPAGVNTEAFF.

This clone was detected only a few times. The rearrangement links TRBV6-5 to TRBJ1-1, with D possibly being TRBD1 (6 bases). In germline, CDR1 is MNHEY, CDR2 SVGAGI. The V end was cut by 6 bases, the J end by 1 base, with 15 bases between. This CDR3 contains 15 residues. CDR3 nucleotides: TGTGCCAGCAGCCCTGACAGGTCTTCGAACACTGAAGCTTTCTTT. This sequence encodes CASSPDRSSNTEAFF.

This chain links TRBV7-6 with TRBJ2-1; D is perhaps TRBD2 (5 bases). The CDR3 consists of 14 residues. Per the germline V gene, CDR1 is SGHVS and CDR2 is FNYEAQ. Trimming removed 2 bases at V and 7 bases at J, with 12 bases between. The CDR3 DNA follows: TGTGCCAGCAGCTTACCCGGCAGAGGGAATGAGCAGTTCTTC. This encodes CASSLPGRGNEQFF.

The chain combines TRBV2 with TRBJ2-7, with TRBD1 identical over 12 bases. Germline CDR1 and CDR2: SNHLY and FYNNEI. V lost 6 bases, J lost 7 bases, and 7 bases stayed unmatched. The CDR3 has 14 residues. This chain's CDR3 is CASSSGTGGGEQYF. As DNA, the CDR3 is TGTGCCAGCAGCTCCGGGACAGGGGGCGGGGAGCAGTACTTC.

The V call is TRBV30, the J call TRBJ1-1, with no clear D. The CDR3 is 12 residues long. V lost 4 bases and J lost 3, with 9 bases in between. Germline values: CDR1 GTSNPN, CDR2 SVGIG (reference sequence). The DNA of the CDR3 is TGTGCCTGGAAGCGGACGGACACTGAAGCTTTCTTT. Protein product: CAWKRTDTEAFF.

The CDR3, as DNA: TGTGCCAGCAGCTTAGATAGGGGCGGGGGAGGCGAGCAGTACTTC. Its translation: CASSLDRGGGGEQYF. This chain uses TRBV11-3 with TRBJ2-7; 7 nucleotides agree with TRBD2. Germline lookup yields CDR1 SGHNT and CDR2 YENEEA. The length of the CDR3 is 15 residues. V was clipped by 0 bases and J by 6 bases; unmatched bases: 8. The full variable domain, with the rest looked up from reference TRBV11-3 and TRBJ2-7, is EAGVVQSPRYKIIEKKQPVAFWCNPISGHNTLYWYLQNLGQGPELLIRYENEEAVDDSQLPKDRFSAERLKGVDSTLKIQPAELGDSAVYLCASSLDRGGGGEQYFGPGTRLTVT.

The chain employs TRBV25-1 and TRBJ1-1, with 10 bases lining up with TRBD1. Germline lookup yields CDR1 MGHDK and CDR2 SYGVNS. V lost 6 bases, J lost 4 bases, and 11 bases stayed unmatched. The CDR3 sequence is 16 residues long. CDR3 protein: CASSGPSGTGATEAFF. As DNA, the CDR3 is TGTGCCAGCAGCGGACCCAGCGGGACAGGGGCCACTGAAGCTTTCTTT.

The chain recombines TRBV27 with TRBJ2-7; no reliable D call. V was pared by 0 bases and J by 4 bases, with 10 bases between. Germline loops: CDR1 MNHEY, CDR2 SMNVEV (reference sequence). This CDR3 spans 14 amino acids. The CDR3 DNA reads TGTGCCAGCAGTTTATCGATTAGTGGTTACGAGCAGTACTTC. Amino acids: CASSLSISGYEQYF.

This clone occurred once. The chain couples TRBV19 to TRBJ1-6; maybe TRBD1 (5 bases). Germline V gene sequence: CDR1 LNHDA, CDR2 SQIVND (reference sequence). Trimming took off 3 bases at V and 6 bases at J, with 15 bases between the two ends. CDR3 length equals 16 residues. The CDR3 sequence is CASSIGGELGNSPLHF. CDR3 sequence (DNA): TGTGCCAGTAGTATCGGGGGGGAATTGGGTAATTCACCCCTCCACTTT.

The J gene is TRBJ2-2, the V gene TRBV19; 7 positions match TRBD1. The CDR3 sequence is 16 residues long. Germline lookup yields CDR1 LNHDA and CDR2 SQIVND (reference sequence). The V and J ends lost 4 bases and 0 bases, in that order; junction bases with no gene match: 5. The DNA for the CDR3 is TGTGCCAGTAGTAGCTCCGGGACAGCGAACACCGGGGAGCTGTTTTTT. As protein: CASSSSGTANTGELFF.

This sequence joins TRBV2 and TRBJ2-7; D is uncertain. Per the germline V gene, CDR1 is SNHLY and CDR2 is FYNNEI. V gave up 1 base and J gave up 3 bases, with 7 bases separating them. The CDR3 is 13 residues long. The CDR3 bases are TGTGCCAGCAGTGAAGACAGATTCTACGAGCAGTACTTC. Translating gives CASSEDRFYEQYF.

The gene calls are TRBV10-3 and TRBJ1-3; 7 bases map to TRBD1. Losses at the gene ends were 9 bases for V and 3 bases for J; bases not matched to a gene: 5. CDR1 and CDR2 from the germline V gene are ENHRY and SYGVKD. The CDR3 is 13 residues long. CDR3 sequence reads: CAMDAGGGNTIYF. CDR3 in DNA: TGTGCCATGGATGCAGGGGGTGGAAACACCATATATTTT.

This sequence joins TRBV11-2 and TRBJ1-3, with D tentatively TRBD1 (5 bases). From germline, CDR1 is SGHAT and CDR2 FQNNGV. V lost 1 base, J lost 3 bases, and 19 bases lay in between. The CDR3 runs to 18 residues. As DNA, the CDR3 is TGTGCCAGCAGCTTAGGGAGCCTTGGGGCCCTCTATGGAAACACCATATATTTT. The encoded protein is CASSLGSLGALYGNTIYF.

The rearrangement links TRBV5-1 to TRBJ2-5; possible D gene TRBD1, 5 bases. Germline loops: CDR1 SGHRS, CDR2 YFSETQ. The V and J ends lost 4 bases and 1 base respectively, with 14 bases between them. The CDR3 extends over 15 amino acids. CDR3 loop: CASSTYRQTQETQYF. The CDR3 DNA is TGCGCCAGCAGCACCTATCGACAGACCCAAGAGACCCAGTACTTC.

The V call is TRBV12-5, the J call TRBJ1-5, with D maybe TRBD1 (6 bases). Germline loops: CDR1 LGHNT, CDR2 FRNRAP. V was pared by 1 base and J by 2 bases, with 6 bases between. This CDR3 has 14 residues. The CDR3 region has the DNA TGTGCTAGTGGTTTGGGACAGGGCAATCAGCCCCAGCATTTT. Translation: CASGLGQGNQPQHF. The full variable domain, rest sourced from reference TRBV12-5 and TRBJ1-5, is DARVTQTPRHKVTEMGQEVTMRCQPILGHNTVFWYRQTMMQGLELLAYFRNRAPLDDSGMPKDRFSAEMPDATLATLKIQPSEPRDSAVYFCASGLGQGNQPQHFGDGTRLSIL.

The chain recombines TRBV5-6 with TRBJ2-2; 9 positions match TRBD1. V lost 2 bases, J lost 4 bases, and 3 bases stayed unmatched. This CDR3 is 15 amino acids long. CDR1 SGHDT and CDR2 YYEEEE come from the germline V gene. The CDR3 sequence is CASSFTTGGTGELFF. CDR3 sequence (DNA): TGTGCCAGCAGCTTTACGACAGGGGGCACCGGGGAGCTGTTTTTT.

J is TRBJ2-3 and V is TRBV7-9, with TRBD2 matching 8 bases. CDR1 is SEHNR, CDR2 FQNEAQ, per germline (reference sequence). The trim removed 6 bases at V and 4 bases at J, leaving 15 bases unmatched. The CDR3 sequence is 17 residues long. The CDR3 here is CASSPVRGAGEPDTQYF. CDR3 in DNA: TGTGCCAGCAGTCCGGTTCGCGGAGCGGGGGAACCAGATACGCAGTATTTT.

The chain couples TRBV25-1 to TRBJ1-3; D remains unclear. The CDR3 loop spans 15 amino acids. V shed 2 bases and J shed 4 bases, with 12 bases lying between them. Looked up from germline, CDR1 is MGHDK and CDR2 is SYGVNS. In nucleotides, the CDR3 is TGTGCCAGCAGTGAAAGTTATGGTGGCGGAAACACCATATATTTT. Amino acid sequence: CASSESYGGGNTIYF.

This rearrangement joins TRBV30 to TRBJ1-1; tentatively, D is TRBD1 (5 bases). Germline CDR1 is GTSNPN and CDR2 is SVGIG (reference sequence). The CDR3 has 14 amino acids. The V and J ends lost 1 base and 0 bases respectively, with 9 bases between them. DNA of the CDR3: TGTGCCTGGAGTGAGGGACTTATGAACACTGAAGCTTTCTTT. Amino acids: CAWSEGLMNTEAFF.

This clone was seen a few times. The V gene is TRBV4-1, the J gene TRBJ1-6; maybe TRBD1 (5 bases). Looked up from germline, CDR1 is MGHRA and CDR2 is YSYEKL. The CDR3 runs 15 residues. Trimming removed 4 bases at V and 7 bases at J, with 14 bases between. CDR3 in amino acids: CASSPMGLMNSPLHF. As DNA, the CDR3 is TGCGCCAGCAGCCCTATGGGACTGATGAATTCACCCCTCCACTTT.

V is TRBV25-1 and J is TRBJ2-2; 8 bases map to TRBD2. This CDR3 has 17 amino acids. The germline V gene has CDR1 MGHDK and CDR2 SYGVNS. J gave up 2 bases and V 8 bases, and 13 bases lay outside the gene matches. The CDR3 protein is CASEPGAGGFNTGELFF. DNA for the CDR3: TGTGCCAGCGAGCCCGGGGCGGGGGGCTTTAACACCGGGGAGCTGTTTTTT.

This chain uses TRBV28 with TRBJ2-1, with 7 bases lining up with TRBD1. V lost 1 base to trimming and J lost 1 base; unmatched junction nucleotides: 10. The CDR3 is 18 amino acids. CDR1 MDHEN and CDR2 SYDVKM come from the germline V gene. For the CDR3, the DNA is TGTGCCAGCAGTTTATCGACAGGGTTAGGGAATTCCTACAATGAGCAGTTCTTC. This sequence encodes CASSLSTGLGNSYNEQFF. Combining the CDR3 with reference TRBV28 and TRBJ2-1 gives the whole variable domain DVKVTQSSRYLVKRTGEKVFLECVQDMDHENMFWYRQDPGLGLRLIYFSYDVKMKEKGDIPEGYSVSREKKERFSLILESASTNQTSMYLCASSLSTGLGNSYNEQFFGPGTRLTVL.

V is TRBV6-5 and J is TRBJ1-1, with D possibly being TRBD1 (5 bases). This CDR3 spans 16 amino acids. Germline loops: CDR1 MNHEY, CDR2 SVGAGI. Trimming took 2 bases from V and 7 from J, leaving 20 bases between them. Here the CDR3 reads CASSYGQGPSPSEAFF. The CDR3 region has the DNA TGTGCCAGCAGTTACGGGCAGGGTCCCAGTCCGAGTGAAGCTTTCTTT.

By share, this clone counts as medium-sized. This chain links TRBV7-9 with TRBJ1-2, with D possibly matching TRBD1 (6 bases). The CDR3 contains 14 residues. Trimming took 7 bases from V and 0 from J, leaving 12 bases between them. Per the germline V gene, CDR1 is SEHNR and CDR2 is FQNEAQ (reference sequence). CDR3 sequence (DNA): TGTGCCAGCACCGCGACAGGACCTAACTATGGCTACACCTTC. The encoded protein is CASTATGPNYGYTF.